The 25 T cell receptor beta chains below all came from one sample that was sequenced in a study of blood T cell repertoires in COVID-19. The table came from immunoSEQ multiplex PCR; TCRdb's copy has only in-frame clones and leaves some out. Of more than 150,000 clones in the sample, nearly 85% were seen once. Material for sequencing was peripheral blood. These receptors were collected from a woman aged 25-40 years with acute or convalescent COVID-19.

J is TRBJ1-2 and V is TRBV7-2, with 12 bases that match TRBD1. The J segment lost 6 bases and the V segment lost 3 bases, leaving 8 bases of the junction unmatched. The germline gives CDR1 SGHTA, CDR2 FQGNSA. This CDR3 is 16 amino acids long. In DNA, the CDR3 is TGTGCCAGCAGCTTGTCCGGGACAGGGGGCGCACATGGCTACACCTTC. Translation: CASSLSGTGGAHGYTF.

V and J are TRBV27 and TRBJ2-2; D is possibly TRBD1 (5 bases). The CDR3 length is 14 residues. CDR1 MNHEY and CDR2 SMNVEV come from the germline V gene (reference sequence). V was cut by 3 bases and J by 5 bases, with 10 bases left in between. CDR3 loop: CASSFTGTTGELFF. The CDR3 DNA is TGTGCCAGCAGTTTCACAGGAACAACCGGGGAGCTGTTTTTT.

This clone was detected a few times. The rearrangement links TRBV30 to TRBJ1-2; D ambiguous. Germline CDR1 is GTSNPN and CDR2 is SVGIG (reference sequence). The CDR3 is 12 amino acids. V lost 0 bases and J 2 bases, leaving 4 bases between the germline ends. CDR3 nucleotides: TGTGCCTGGAGTGTACAGAACTATGGCTACACCTTC. This sequence encodes CAWSVQNYGYTF.

The rearrangement links TRBV5-1 to TRBJ2-2; D possibly corresponds to TRBD2 (6 bases). The CDR3 is 15 residues long. Germline values: CDR1 SGHRS, CDR2 YFSETQ. V lost 0 bases to trimming and J lost 5 bases, with 11 bases between them. The CDR3, as DNA: TGCGCCAGCAGCTTGGCTAGACTAGATACCGGGGAGCTGTTTTTT. Amino acid sequence: CASSLARLDTGELFF.

This clone was counted a single time. The chain uses TRBV28 and TRBJ2-4, with 9 bases matching TRBD2. V was clipped by 4 bases and J by 8 bases; unmatched bases: 9. Germline lookup yields CDR1 MDHEN and CDR2 SYDVKM. The CDR3 spans 15 residues. Here the CDR3 DNA reads TGTGCCAGCAGTTCCCCGGCGGGAGGGTCCGACATTCAGTACTTC. Amino acid sequence: CASSSPAGGSDIQYF.

V gene TRBV14 combines with J gene TRBJ2-7, with 9 nucleotides matching TRBD1. The length of the CDR3 is 14 residues. The V gene's germline CDR1 is SGHDN and CDR2 FVKESK. Trimming took 0 bases from V and 9 from J; bases not matched to a gene: 6. The CDR3 DNA reads TGTGCCAGCAGCCAAGATTGGGACAGGGCCCCGCAGTACTTC. Translation: CASSQDWDRAPQYF.

This chain joins TRBV30 and TRBJ2-6; 7 nucleotides align to TRBD2. Germline loops: CDR1 GTSNPN, CDR2 SVGIG (reference sequence). The CDR3 sequence is 14 residues long. V was clipped by 8 bases and J by 0 bases; unmatched bases: 4. The CDR3 loop reads CARSGGSGANVLTF. Here the CDR3 DNA reads TGTGCCCGGTCGGGGGGCTCTGGGGCCAACGTCCTGACTTTC.

In its sample, this clone is medium-sized (0.01 to 0.1%). The DNA of the CDR3 is TGTGCCAGTAGTTTAGGATCAGCCCAGGGCAATGAGCAGTTCTTC. This encodes CASSLGSAQGNEQFF. The chain links TRBV19 to TRBJ2-1; D may be TRBD1 (5 bases). The CDR3 consists of 15 residues. The germline V and J ends were trimmed by 5 bases and 6 bases, with 17 bases remaining between them. CDR1 and CDR2 from the germline V gene are LNHDA and SQIVND (reference sequence).

This chain uses TRBV9 with TRBJ1-2; 8 positions match TRBD1. Germline lookup yields CDR1 SGDLS and CDR2 YYNGEE. The CDR3 spans 15 residues. V gave up 0 bases and J gave up 4 bases; unmatched junction bases: 5. The CDR3 sequence: CASSVEQGGTYGYTF. The CDR3 region has the DNA TGTGCCAGCAGCGTAGAACAGGGGGGGACCTATGGCTACACCTTC.

The gene calls are TRBV5-1 and TRBJ2-2; D remains ambiguous. From germline, CDR1 is SGHRS and CDR2 YFSETQ. The V gene lost 6 bases and the J gene lost 0 bases, with 9 bases spanning the gap. This CDR3 is 14 amino acids long. This CDR3 is CASTEVPNTGELFF. As DNA, the CDR3 is TGCGCCAGCACAGAGGTTCCGAACACCGGGGAGCTGTTTTTT.

The chain couples TRBV5-1 to TRBJ1-4; D remains ambiguous. V lost 4 bases and J 8 bases, leaving 18 bases between the germline ends. The CDR3 spans 15 residues. The germline gives CDR1 SGHRS, CDR2 YFSETQ. CDR3 nucleotide sequence: TGCGCCAGCAGCCCAGTGGTAGGGAGTAACGAAAAACTGTTTTTT. It codes for CASSPVVGSNEKLFF.

V is TRBV18 and J is TRBJ1-4; D gene unclear. CDR3 length: 18 residues. Trimming removed 5 bases from V and 0 bases from J, with 19 bases in between. In germline, CDR1 is KGHSH, CDR2 LQKENI. The CDR3 here is CASSSVPHLVATNEKLFF. The CDR3 DNA sequence: TGTGCCAGCTCATCCGTCCCCCACTTGGTGGCAACTAATGAAAAACTGTTTTTT.

This clone was observed once. The gene calls are TRBV10-3 and TRBJ1-2, with 11 bases identical to TRBD1. CDR1 and CDR2 (germline): ENHRY, SYGVKD. This CDR3 region has 14 residues. J gave up 8 bases and V 2 bases, and 4 bases lay outside the gene matches. The CDR3 DNA is TGTGCCATCAGTGAGGGACAGGGGGCGCGGGGCTACACCTTC. Amino acid sequence: CAISEGQGARGYTF.

The rearrangement uses TRBV5-1 and TRBJ1-2; unclear D gene. The CDR3 runs to 13 residues. V lost 4 bases and J 4 bases, leaving 11 bases between the germline ends. The germline V gene encodes CDR1 SGHRS and CDR2 YFSETQ. CDR3 protein: CASSEVRSYGYTF. CDR3 nucleotide sequence: TGCGCCAGCAGCGAGGTTCGGAGCTATGGCTACACCTTC.

The chain joins TRBV5-4 to TRBJ2-1; 13 bases line up with TRBD2. Germline V gives CDR1 SGHNT, CDR2 YYREEE (reference sequence). V was clipped by 2 bases and J by 5 bases; unmatched bases: 4. This CDR3 has 16 residues. DNA of the CDR3: TGTGCCAGCAGCTTCCCCGGGACTAGCGGGAACAATGAGCAGTTCTTC. It is translated as CASSFPGTSGNNEQFF. Full variable domain (outside the CDR3, taken from reference TRBV5-4 and TRBJ2-1): ETGVTQSPTHLIKTRGQQVTLRCSSQSGHNTVSWYQQALGQGPQFIFQYYREEENGRGNFPPRFSGLQFPNYSSELNVNALELDDSALYLCASSFPGTSGNNEQFFGPGTRLTVL.

The chain employs TRBV28 and TRBJ2-5; TRBD2 matches 7 bases. In germline, CDR1 is MDHEN, CDR2 SYDVKM. The CDR3 runs to 20 residues. V was pared by 5 bases and J by 3 bases, with 24 bases of the junction left unmatched. Here the CDR3 DNA reads TGTGCCAGCAGTCCCCTTCGGCGGGGGACCGGACGGTTGATCGAAGAGACCCAGTACTTC. As protein: CASSPLRRGTGRLIEETQYF.

The rearrangement uses TRBV19 and TRBJ2-2; the match to TRBD2 covers 10 bases. This CDR3 spans 16 amino acids. V trimming: 5 bases; J trimming: 5 bases; junction bases outside the gene matches: 8. Germline V gene sequence: CDR1 LNHDA, CDR2 SQIVND (reference sequence). CDR3 bases: TGTGCCAGTAGTTTTCTAGCGGGGGCAAGGACCGGGGAGCTGTTTTTT. This sequence encodes CASSFLAGARTGELFF. Together with reference TRBV19 and TRBJ2-2, the CDR3 gives the full variable domain: DGGITQSPKYLFRKEGQNVTLSCEQNLNHDAMYWYRQDPGQGLRLIYYSQIVNDFQKGDIAEGYSVSREKKESFPLTVTSAQKNPTAFYLCASSFLAGARTGELFFGEGSRLTVL.

The chain uses TRBV6-5 and TRBJ1-2; 9 positions agree with TRBD1. This CDR3 comprises 13 residues. With V trimmed by 6 bases and J by 5 bases, 4 bases remained unmatched. The V gene's germline CDR1 is MNHEY and CDR2 SVGAGI. DNA of the CDR3: TGTGCCAGCAGAGGGACAGGGACGTATGGCTACACCTTC. As protein: CASRGTGTYGYTF.

The chain's CDR3 is CASRQGINQPQHF. The CDR3 DNA follows: TGTGCCAGCAGGCAGGGGATCAATCAGCCCCAGCATTTT. The chain uses TRBV6-5 and TRBJ1-5; the D gene is possibly TRBD1 (6 bases). Germline V gives CDR1 MNHEY, CDR2 SVGAGI. The V gene lost 6 bases and the J gene lost 3 bases, with 9 bases spanning the gap. There are 13 residues in the CDR3.

The chain joins TRBV28 to TRBJ2-7, with D maybe TRBD1 (5 bases). Germline V lookup: CDR1 MDHEN, CDR2 SYDVKM. The ends were cut back, 5 bases at V and 4 bases at J, with 9 bases in the middle. The CDR3 covers 12 residues. The CDR3 here is CASSPTEYEQYF. The DNA of the CDR3 is TGTGCCAGCAGTCCGACAGAATACGAGCAGTACTTC.

Here the CDR3 reads CAWAPGNQPQHF. For the CDR3, the DNA is TGTGCCTGGGCCCCAGGGAACCAGCCCCAGCATTTT. This chain joins TRBV30 and TRBJ1-5; weak D call: TRBD1 (5 bases). The CDR3 consists of 12 residues. Germline V CDR1 and CDR2: GTSNPN, SVGIG (reference sequence). V lost 5 bases to trimming and J lost 7 bases, with 12 bases between them. Based on the CDR3 plus reference TRBV30 and TRBJ1-5, the full variable domain is SQTIHQWPATLVQPVGSPLSLECTVEGTSNPNLYWYRQAAGRGLQLLFYSVGIGQISSEVPQNLSASRPQDRQFILSSKKLLLSDSGFYLCAWAPGNQPQHFGDGTRLSIL.

The rearrangement links TRBV11-2 to TRBJ2-2, with unresolved D. The CDR3 is 12 amino acids. Germline values: CDR1 SGHAT, CDR2 FQNNGV. The V gene lost 10 bases and the J gene lost 3 bases, with 9 bases spanning the gap. The CDR3 nucleotides are TGTGCCACCCTAGTGGACACCGGGGAGCTGTTTTTT. Translation gives CATLVDTGELFF.

This clone has just one count. V is TRBV19 and J is TRBJ1-2, with 8 bases lining up with TRBD1. J was trimmed by 3 bases and V by 7 bases; bases with no gene match: 10. The CDR3 spans 15 residues. In germline, CDR1 is LNHDA, CDR2 SQIVND (reference sequence). The CDR3 reads CASTRTGGTHYGYTF. CDR3 nucleotide sequence: TGTGCCAGTACCCGCACAGGGGGAACCCACTATGGCTACACCTTC.

This clone was detected only once. The chain couples TRBV7-2 to TRBJ1-5; 7 nucleotides align to TRBD1. CDR3 size: 15 residues. Germline trimming cut 1 base from V and 8 bases from J; bases unmatched to any gene: 8. The germline V gene has CDR1 SGHTA and CDR2 FQGNSA. The CDR3 protein is CASSLDRGRGEPQHF. DNA for the CDR3: TGTGCCAGCAGCTTAGATAGGGGGCGAGGAGAGCCCCAGCATTTT. Using reference TRBV7-2 and TRBJ1-5 for the parts outside the CDR3, the full variable domain is GAGVSQSPSNKVTEKGKDVELRCDPISGHTALYWYRQSLGQGLEFLIYFQGNSAPDKSGLPSDRFSAERTGGSVSTLTIQRTQQEDSAVYLCASSLDRGRGEPQHFGDGTRLSIL.

This chain uses TRBV19 with TRBJ2-6, with TRBD1 identical over 10 bases. CDR1 is LNHDA and CDR2 is SQIVND in the germline V gene (reference sequence). The CDR3 has 15 residues. V dropped 6 bases and J dropped 2; count of bases not matched to a gene: 1. The CDR3 nucleotides read TGTGCCAGTAGGACAGGGGGCGCTGGGGCCAACGTCCTGACTTTC. It is translated as CASRTGGAGANVLTF.